The clone carrying this T cell receptor beta chain was observed a handful of times. Its antigen is still unknown. From germline, CDR1 is GTSNPN and CDR2 SVGIG (reference sequence). The CDR3 extends over 13 amino acids. V lost 4 bases to trimming and J lost 5 bases, with 15 bases between them. MiXCR, applied by TCRdb to the 5' RACE reads, yields one record per CDR3 protein. This table has some 500,000 distinct CDR3 sequences, approximately 15% appearing once. The sample belongs to a study of T cells after yellow fever vaccination. Whole-study findings and limits: Subsequent to the booster, the majority of primary-vaccination clones reappeared (around 95% CD4, around 85% CD8).

The rearrangement links TRBV30 to TRBJ2-7; D might be TRBD1 (5 bases). The TCR originated in a man aged 30-40 years who received the YFV17D yellow fever vaccine. The specimen comprised PBMCs, sampled on the day of the yellow fever booster vaccination. The CDR3 DNA sequence: TGTGCCTGGACTTCAGGGATGTCGAACGAGCAGTACTTC. This encodes CAWTSGMSNEQYF. The full variable domain, its missing parts supplied by reference TRBV30 and TRBJ2-7, is SQTIHQWPATLVQPVGSPLSLECTVEGTSNPNLYWYRQAAGRGLQLLFYSVGIGQISSEVPQNLSASRPQDRQFILSSKKLLLSDSGFYLCAWTSGMSNEQYFGPGTRLTVT.